This entry lists 13 T cell receptor beta chains sequenced from one sample in a study of T cell responses to AZD1222 COVID-19 vaccine. Sequenced by immunoSEQ multiplex PCR; TCRdb stores in-frame clones only, minus some. Seen here are 90,000 to 120,000 clones, 90% to 95% observed once, and the top ten hold roughly 2.2%. Sequences were derived from peripheral blood, sampled on day 0 of AZD1222 vaccination. These receptors were taken from an adult in good health.

The V gene is TRBV18, the J gene TRBJ1-2; D not certain. The CDR3 consists of 17 residues. Germline V gene data show CDR1 as KGHSH and CDR2 as LQKENI. V lost 4 bases and J 3 bases, leaving 21 bases between the germline ends. The DNA for the CDR3 is TGTGCCAGCTCACAAACCCGGGCCTTTGAGACGGACTATGGCTACACCTTC. This translates into CASSQTRAFETDYGYTF.

This chain connects TRBV2 to TRBJ1-3; D remains unclear. The CDR3 is 16 residues long. Germline lookup yields CDR1 SNHLY and CDR2 FYNNEI. V shed 6 bases and J shed 0 bases, with 15 bases lying between them. The CDR3 region has the DNA TGTGCCAGCAGCCTATCTGCGGGTCACTCTGGAAACACCATATATTTT. Translated, it gives CASSLSAGHSGNTIYF.

This chain joins TRBV6-5 and TRBJ1-2, with 9 bases that match TRBD1. Germline values: CDR1 MNHEY, CDR2 SVGAGI. Trimming cost V 6 bases and J 6 bases; bases outside gene matches: 8. The CDR3 extends over 14 amino acids. The CDR3 nucleotides read TGTGCCAGCAGCCCAGGGGACAGGGTAAATGGCTACACCTTC. Translated, it gives CASSPGDRVNGYTF.

This rearrangement joins TRBV15 to TRBJ1-5; D gene uncertain. Germline assignment: CDR1 LNHNV and CDR2 YYDKDF (reference sequence). The CDR3 length is 16 residues. V lost 0 bases and J lost 0, with 9 bases in between. The CDR3 sequence is CATSREIGYSNQPQHF. The CDR3 DNA reads TGTGCCACCAGCAGAGAGATAGGCTATAGCAATCAGCCCCAGCATTTT.

The chain carries TRBV5-1 and TRBJ1-2; 7 positions match TRBD1. The CDR3 contains 15 residues. From germline, CDR1 is SGHRS and CDR2 YFSETQ. V was pared by 2 bases and J by 1 base, with 5 bases of the junction left unmatched. CDR3 in amino acids: CASSLGQEYNYGYTF. In DNA form, the CDR3 reads TGCGCCAGCAGCTTAGGACAGGAATATAACTATGGCTACACCTTC.

This chain links TRBV7-9 with TRBJ1-1; D not certain. The CDR3 runs 14 residues. Germline lookup yields CDR1 SEHNR and CDR2 FQNEAQ (reference sequence). Deletions cut 4 bases from V and 1 base from J, with 10 bases between. The CDR3 DNA reads TGTGCCAGCAGCTCCTATACCGAGAACACTGAAGCTTTCTTT. This gives the protein CASSSYTENTEAFF.

V is TRBV5-1 and J is TRBJ1-1; D is undetermined. Trimming left V 1 base short and J 4 bases short, with 11 bases between. This CDR3 has 14 amino acids. The germline CDR1 and CDR2 sequences are SGHRS and YFSETQ. The CDR3 coding sequence is TGCGCCAGCAGCTTGAACGTCGGAAGCACTGAAGCTTTCTTT. Translated: CASSLNVGSTEAFF.

The rearrangement uses TRBV21-1 and TRBJ1-6. TRBV21-1 is noted as a pseudogene. The CDR3 consists of 18 residues. The CDR3 is CASSNGTYVWGAGGPLHF. Here the CDR3 DNA reads TGTGCCAGCAGCAACGGGACGTATGTCTGGGGTGCCGGTGGGCCCCTCCACTTT.

In this sample, this clone turned up once. The J gene is TRBJ1-3, the V gene TRBV7-9, with D maybe TRBD1 (5 bases). Trimming took off 4 bases at V and 4 bases at J, with 14 bases between the two ends. The CDR3 is 15 residues long. Germline V gene data show CDR1 as SEHNR and CDR2 as FQNEAQ (reference sequence). In DNA, the CDR3 is TGTGCCAGCAGCTCGATACAGGAGCCCGGAAACACCATATATTTT. The encoded protein is CASSSIQEPGNTIYF.

The J gene is TRBJ2-5, the V gene TRBV7-9; a possible D gene is TRBD1 (6 bases). This CDR3 is built from 14 residues. Germline V gene data show CDR1 as SEHNR and CDR2 as FQNEAQ (reference sequence). The V end lost 5 bases, the J end lost 5 bases, and 15 bases lay between the germline ends. The CDR3 is CASSTNTGRETQYF. Written as DNA, the CDR3 is TGTGCCAGCAGCACCAATACAGGGCGGGAGACCCAGTACTTC.

This rearrangement joins TRBV4-3 to TRBJ1-2, with D perhaps TRBD1 (6 bases). The V end lost 1 base, the J end lost 4 bases, and 16 bases lay between the germline ends. CDR3 length: 16 amino acids. Germline CDR1 LGHNA, CDR2 YSLEER. The CDR3 region has the DNA TGCGCCAGCAGCCAAGTGAGTTCCAGGGGCTCCTATGGCTACACCTTC. The encoded protein is CASSQVSSRGSYGYTF.

The J gene is TRBJ2-5, the V gene TRBV5-1; D could derive from TRBD1 or TRBD2 (6 bases each). V was clipped by 2 bases and J by 4 bases, with 9 bases between them. There are 13 residues in the CDR3. The germline V gene has CDR1 SGHRS and CDR2 YFSETQ. The CDR3 spells CASSFGGGETQYF. CDR3 nucleotides: TGCGCCAGCAGCTTTGGAGGGGGAGAGACCCAGTACTTC.

The chain couples TRBV2 to TRBJ2-7; D is possibly TRBD2 (5 bases). Germline CDR1 and CDR2: SNHLY and FYNNEI. The CDR3 runs to 12 residues. Trimming took off 7 bases at V and 8 bases at J, with 15 bases between the two ends. The CDR3 nucleotides are TGTGCCAGCACCCTTGGGCGGGTCCAGCAGTACTTC. Translating it yields CASTLGRVQQYF.